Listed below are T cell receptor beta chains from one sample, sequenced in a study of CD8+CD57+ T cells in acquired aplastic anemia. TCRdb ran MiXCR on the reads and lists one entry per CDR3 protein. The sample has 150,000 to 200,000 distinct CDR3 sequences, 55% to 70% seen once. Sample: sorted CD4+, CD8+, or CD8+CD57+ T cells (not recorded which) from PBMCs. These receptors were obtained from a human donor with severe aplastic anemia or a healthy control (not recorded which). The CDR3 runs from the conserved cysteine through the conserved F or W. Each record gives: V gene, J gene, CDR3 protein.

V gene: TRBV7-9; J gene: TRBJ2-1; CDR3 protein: CASSLAQGARNEQFF
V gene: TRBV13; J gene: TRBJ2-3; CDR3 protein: CASSPGQANTDTQYF
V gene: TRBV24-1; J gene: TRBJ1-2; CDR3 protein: CATSRTANYGYTF
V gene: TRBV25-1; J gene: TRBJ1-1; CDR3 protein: CASSKALGTEAFF
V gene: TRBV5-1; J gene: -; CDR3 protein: CASTMGQETQYF
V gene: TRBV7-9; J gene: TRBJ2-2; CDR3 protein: CASSFPGTGELFF
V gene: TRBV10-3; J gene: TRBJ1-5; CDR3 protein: CASASRLGTGAGQPQHF
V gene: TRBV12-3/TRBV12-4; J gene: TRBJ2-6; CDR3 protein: CASRDADSGANVLTF
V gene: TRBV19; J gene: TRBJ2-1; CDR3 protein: CATQDRAGLYYEQFF
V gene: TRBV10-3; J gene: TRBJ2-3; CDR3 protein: CAKREYKDTQYF
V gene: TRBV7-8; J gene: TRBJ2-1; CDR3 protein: CASSLASDEQFF
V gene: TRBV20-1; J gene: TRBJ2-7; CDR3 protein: CSAGGTEAEQYF